Detailed here is one T cell receptor beta chain. Its matching antigen is unknown. The donors were healthy bone marrow donors. This record belongs to a study of cytomegalovirus exposure and HLA in healthy donors. Notes on the study in general: In vitro checks showed that a few CMV-associated chains really do target CMV antigens. Other equally common chains were less clonally expanded than HLA-associated TCR beta chains, a later analysis showed.

This PCR relied on a set of 60 Vbeta primers and 13 Jbeta primers. Original analysis: Later analysis identified tens of millions of unique TCR beta chains, about 12 million shared. Repertoires were generated with immunoSEQ multiplex PCR, while TCRdb's copy carries only in-frame clones and drops some. D and trimming come from the DNA, and the V and J calls and clone size come from that table. The top ten hold roughly 7.1% of the sample, which has more than 150,000 clones, approximately 71% seen once. This CDR3 contains 16 residues. Germline V gives CDR1 MDHEN, CDR2 SYDVKM. V gave up 6 bases and J gave up 5 bases; unmatched junction bases: 7.

The chain combines TRBV28 with TRBJ2-2, with 12 nucleotides matching TRBD2. Material for sequencing was PBMCs. The receptor comes from a woman in her thirties or forties in good health and CMV-seropositive. The CDR3 bases are TGTGCCAGCAGCGGGACTAGCGGGCGGGGTACCGGGGAGCTGTTTTTT. Amino acid sequence: CASSGTSGRGTGELFF.